This TCR beta chain originates from a study of blood T cell repertoires in COVID-19 (dated by TCRdb to 2018 to 2020). Regarding the study in general: Samples from collaborators originated in the United States, Italy and Spain and spanned both the acute and convalescent phases of COVID-19. The repertoires were released in a freely available public database meant as a resource for research on the immune response to SARS-CoV-2. The sample metadata nearly always contained a de-identified subject ID, COVID-19 status, age in years and sex. The material from the prospective study consisted of cDNA or gDNA derived from T cells, B-cell-depleted T cells, or PBMCs. Samples came from the ongoing ImmuneRACE study (first 160 participants) plus 1,254 subjects from 6 global collaborators. Where available, HLA class I and class II types were taken from metadata supplied by the sample provider and were not determined by assay-based typing. Deeply sampled blood TCRbeta repertoires from subjects exposed to, actively infected with, or recovered from COVID-19 were included in the dataset. Results and caveats for the whole study, not just this receptor: How much clinical and demographic metadata was included differed by source and by participant, and the metadata was provided uncurated.

In the case of this clone: It has no known antigen specificity. Base qualities are missing; no much larger clone stands one base away.

Deletion took 2 bases off V and 7 bases off J, with a span of 15 bases between the germline ends. As encoded in the germline V gene (reference sequence), CDR1 is SEHNR while CDR2 is FQNEAQ. From its cysteine to its phenylalanine, the CDR3 spans 15 amino acids. Only the CDR3 part of the read is kept: 45 bases, read in frame from the first base. TCRbeta CDR3 regions were amplified from genomic DNA using the immunoSEQ Assay, a bias-controlled multiplex PCR. On the authors' methods: The number of nucleated cells in each sample was estimated by amplification of reference gene primers within the assay. To quantify the absolute abundance of each unique TCRbeta CDR3 rearrangement, sequence reads were collapsed and filtered. For each sample, productive Simpson clonality was calculated as the square root of Simpson's diversity index over productive rearrangements. Here the immuneACCESS table is served through TCRdb, limited to in-frame sequences with V and J called. Missing clones are a known gap in these copies; in checked studies unresolved V genes cover under half, and the rest lacks a known reason. That table supplies the V and J calls and clone size; D and trimming were determined from the DNA. A total of tens of thousands of clones appear in this sample, roughly 96% of them only once. Roughly 4.7% of the sample is in the top ten clones.

Collaborating institutions collected whole blood in K2EDTA tubes following their own protocols. For TCRbeta analysis, collaborators shipped samples in one of three forms: frozen whole blood, isolated PBMCs, or DNA extracted from either of those sample types. The sequenced material came from peripheral blood. This receptor was identified in a human donor with active COVID-19. The donor label of this sample is uncertain. The rearrangement combines TRBV7-9 with TRBJ2-1, and the D gene may be TRBD1, 6 bases matching. The nucleotides read TGTGCCAGCAGCTTACTAACAGGGCTGGGGAATGAGCAGTTCTTC. Translated, it reads CASSLLTGLGNEQFF.